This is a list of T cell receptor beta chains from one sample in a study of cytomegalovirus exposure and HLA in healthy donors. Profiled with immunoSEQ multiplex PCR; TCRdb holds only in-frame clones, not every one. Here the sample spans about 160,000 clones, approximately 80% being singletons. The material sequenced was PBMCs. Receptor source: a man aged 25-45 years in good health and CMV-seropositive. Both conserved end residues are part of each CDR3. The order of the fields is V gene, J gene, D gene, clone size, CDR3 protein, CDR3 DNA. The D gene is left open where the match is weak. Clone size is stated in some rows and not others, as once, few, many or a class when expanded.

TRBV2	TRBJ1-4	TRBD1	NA	CASRETGVGEKLFF	TGTGCCAGCAGAGAAACAGGGGTTGGTGAAAAACTGTTTTTT
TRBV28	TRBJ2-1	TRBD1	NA	CASGEQGDEQFF	TGTGCCAGCGGAGAACAGGGGGATGAGCAGTTCTTC
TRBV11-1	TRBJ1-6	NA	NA	CASSGLPGNSPLHF	TGTGCCAGCAGCGGCTTACCAGGGAATTCACCCCTCCACTTT
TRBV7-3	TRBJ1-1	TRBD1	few	CASSPGQASTEAFF	TGTGCCAGCAGCCCGGGACAGGCAAGCACTGAAGCTTTCTTT
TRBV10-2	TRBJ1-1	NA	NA	CASSNPSGTEAFF	TGCGCCAGCAGTAACCCCTCGGGCACTGAAGCTTTCTTT
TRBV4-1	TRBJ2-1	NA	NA	CASSQDRFYNEQFF	TGCGCCAGCAGCCAAGATCGGTTTTACAATGAGCAGTTCTTC
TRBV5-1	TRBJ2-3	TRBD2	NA	CASSPGTSGGPSTDTQYF	TGCGCCAGCAGCCCCGGGACTAGCGGGGGACCTAGCACAGATACGCAGTATTTT
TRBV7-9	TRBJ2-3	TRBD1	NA	CASSLAGQEADTQYF	TGTGCCAGCAGCTTAGCGGGACAGGAGGCGGATACGCAGTATTTT
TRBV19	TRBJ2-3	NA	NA	CASSIQAHPTSTDTQYF	TGTGCCAGTAGTATACAGGCGCATCCAACTAGCACAGATACGCAGTATTTT
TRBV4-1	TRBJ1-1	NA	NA	CASSQGAGEREFLNTEAFF	TGCGCCAGCAGCCAAGGGGCAGGCGAGAGAGAATTTCTGAACACTGAAGCTTTCTTT
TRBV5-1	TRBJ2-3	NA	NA	CASSQGQVTDTQYF	TGCGCCAGCAGCCAGGGACAAGTCACAGATACGCAGTATTTT
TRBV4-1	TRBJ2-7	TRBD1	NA	CASSQFDRDEQYF	TGCGCCAGCAGCCAATTCGACAGGGACGAGCAGTACTTC
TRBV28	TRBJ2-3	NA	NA	CASSYSDGHRTDTQYF	TGTGCCAGCAGTTACTCGGACGGACACCGTACAGATACGCAGTATTTT
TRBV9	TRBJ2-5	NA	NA	CASSVGGQETQYF	TGTGCCAGCAGCGTGGGGGGGCAGGAGACCCAGTACTTC
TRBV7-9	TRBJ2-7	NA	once	CASSGGGPYPDEQYF	TGTGCCAGCAGCGGAGGAGGTCCCTACCCTGACGAGCAGTACTTC
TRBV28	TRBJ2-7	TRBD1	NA	CASSGDSSYEQYF	TGTGCCAGCAGTGGGGACAGCTCCTACGAGCAGTACTTC
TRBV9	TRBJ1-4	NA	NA	CASSSLPGGTNEKLFF	TGTGCCAGCAGCTCCCTGCCGGGGGGGACTAATGAAAAACTGTTTTTT
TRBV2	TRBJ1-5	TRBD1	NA	CASSETVRDRVSWQPQHF	TGTGCCAGCAGTGAAACGGTCCGGGACAGGGTGTCTTGGCAGCCCCAGCATTTT
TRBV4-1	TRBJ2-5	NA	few	CASSRGGAGQETQYF	TGCGCCAGCAGTCGGGGCGGGGCGGGACAAGAGACCCAGTACTTC
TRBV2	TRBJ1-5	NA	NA	CASSEFTEQPQHF	TGTGCCAGCAGTGAATTTACTGAGCAGCCCCAGCATTTT